The rows below give T cell receptor beta chains drawn from one sample of a study of shared clonotypes between healthy human individuals. Method: immunoSEQ multiplex PCR; TCRdb's copy keeps in-frame clones and lacks some. Of about 2.1 million clones in the sample, 80% to 95% were seen once. Sequenced material: naive CD8+ T cells from PBMCs. These receptors originate from a man in his late teens or twenties in good health. Some clones in this sample may be carry-over from other donors' samples. Both conserved end residues are part of each CDR3. D genes are given only for firm matches. Not every row has a clone size; where given, it reads once, few, many or a size class.

abundance,d_gene,v_gene,j_gene,CDR3nt,CDR3aa
-,-,TRBV25-1,TRBJ2-1,TGTGCCAGCAGTGTAGGGGAGGAAGCCTATGAGCAGTTCTTC,CASSVGEEAYEQFF
-,-,TRBV27,TRBJ1-1,TGTGCCAGCAGTTTTACAGGGAGATTCCCTGAAGCTTTCTTT,CASSFTGRFPEAFF
-,-,TRBV11-2,TRBJ2-5,TGTGCCAGCAGCCCCGAAACTCATGAGGAAGAGACCCAGTACTTC,CASSPETHEEETQYF
-,-,TRBV9,TRBJ2-1,TGTGCCAGCAGCGTAGATCAGCCCAACCGGGGTGAGCAGTTCTTC,CASSVDQPNRGEQFF
-,TRBD1,TRBV2,TRBJ2-3,TGTGCCAGCAGCCCGACAGGGCGCGCACCCCTGCAGTATTTT,CASSPTGRAPLQYF
-,-,TRBV27,TRBJ2-1,TGTGCCAGCAGTCCTCGTGACCACAATGAGCAGTTCTTC,CASSPRDHNEQFF
-,-,TRBV5-4,TRBJ2-7,TGTGCCAGCAGCACTGACAGCTCCTACGAGCAGTACTTC,CASSTDSSYEQYF
-,TRBD2,TRBV29-1,TRBJ2-1,TGCAGCGGGAGACTAGCGCCGACCTACAATGAGCAGTTCTTC,CSGRLAPTYNEQFF
-,TRBD1,TRBV6-5,TRBJ1-6,TGTGCCAGTTCCCCGACAGGGGTGCGTTCACCCCTCCACTTT,CASSPTGVRSPLHF
-,-,TRBV6-1,TRBJ2-2,TGTGCCAGCAGTGAATCTTGGTCCGGGGAGCTGTTTTTT,CASSESWSGELFF
-,TRBD1,TRBV7-9,TRBJ2-5,TGTGCCAGCAGTCCAGGGGGCTCGGAGACCCAGTACTTC,CASSPGGSETQYF
-,-,TRBV7-3,TRBJ2-3,TGTGCCAGCAGCTTACGGTCCGGGCCCTACACAGATACGCAGTATTTT,CASSLRSGPYTDTQYF
-,TRBD1,TRBV7-9,TRBJ1-5,TGTGCCAGCAGCCCACTGACAGGGGAGCAGCAGCCCCAGCATTTT,CASSPLTGEQQPQHF
-,-,TRBV6-5,TRBJ1-1,TGTGCCAGCAGTAACAGGGTCGGCACCTATGAAGCTTTCTTT,CASSNRVGTYEAFF
once,-,TRBV28,TRBJ2-7,TGTGCCAGCAGTCTGGAGGGGGGGGAGCAGTACTTC,CASSLEGGEQYF
-,TRBD1,TRBV7-9,TRBJ2-5,TGTGCCAGCAGCTTAGACTCCGGGACAGGGGAAGAGACCCAGTACTTC,CASSLDSGTGEETQYF
-,TRBD2,TRBV5-6,TRBJ2-5,TGTGCCAGCAGCCCTAGCGGGAGGTACCAAGAGACCCAGTACTTC,CASSPSGRYQETQYF
-,-,TRBV7-9,TRBJ2-3,TGTGCCAGCAGCCGGCTAGCGCCGCCCACAGATACGCAGTATTTT,CASSRLAPPTDTQYF
-,-,TRBV7-3,TRBJ2-1,TGTGCCAGCAGCTTAAGAGCTTCATCCTACAATGAGCAGTTCTTC,CASSLRASSYNEQFF
once,-,TRBV19,TRBJ2-3,TGTGCCAGTAGTATATACGCAGATACGCAGTATTTT,CASSIYADTQYF
-,-,TRBV9,TRBJ2-5,TGTGCCAGCAGCCCCACACAGGGGAGGGAGACCCAGTACTTC,CASSPTQGRETQYF
-,-,TRBV11-2,TRBJ2-7,TGTGCCAGCTCCCTCACAGGAACCGCCTACGAGCAGTACTTC,CASSLTGTAYEQYF
-,-,TRBV9,TRBJ1-1,TGTGCCAGCAGCGTCCCAGGGAACACTGAAGCTTTCTTT,CASSVPGNTEAFF
-,TRBD1,TRBV28,TRBJ1-1,TGTGCCAGCAGTTTAGGACAGGGGAGCGCTTTCTTT,CASSLGQGSAFF
-,TRBD1,TRBV7-2,TRBJ1-2,TGTGCCAGCAGCCCCGGGACAGGGATACGTCGGGGCTACACCTTC,CASSPGTGIRRGYTF
-,TRBD2,TRBV10-3,TRBJ2-3,TGTGCCATCAGCACCCCTTATGAAGCGGGAGGCCGCACAGATACGCAGTATTTT,CAISTPYEAGGRTDTQYF
-,TRBD1,TRBV19,TRBJ1-5,TGTGCCACTAAGGACAGGGGCGTACTTAATCAGCCCCAGCATTTT,CATKDRGVLNQPQHF
-,-,TRBV11-2,TRBJ2-3,TGTGCCAGCAGCTCCTTAGGTGGGACAGATACGCAGTATTTT,CASSSLGGTDTQYF
-,TRBD1,TRBV27,TRBJ2-7,TGTGCCAGCAGTCCACTACAGGGGTTCAAGCAGTACTTC,CASSPLQGFKQYF
-,-,TRBV28,TRBJ1-3,TGTGCCAGCAGAGAAACAGGGAGCGCTGGAAACACCATATATTTT,CASRETGSAGNTIYF
few,-,TRBV27,TRBJ1-1,TGTGCCAGCAGTTTATCTTCTTCCCCCACTGAAGCTTTCTTT,CASSLSSSPTEAFF
once,-,TRBV7-9,TRBJ1-4,TGTGCCAGCAGCCCTTCTGCGTCGTATAATGAAAAACTGTTTTTT,CASSPSASYNEKLFF
once,TRBD1,TRBV19,TRBJ2-1,TGTGCCAGTAGTCTCCGGGACAGGGGGAATGAGCAGTTCTTC,CASSLRDRGNEQFF
-,-,TRBV7-3,TRBJ1-2,TGTGCCAGCAGCTACCTAAACCCCGCGGGTGGCTACACCTTC,CASSYLNPAGGYTF
-,-,TRBV7-9,TRBJ2-7,TGTGCCAGCAGCCGAGGGGTGGGCCTTGGATACGAGCAGTACTTC,CASSRGVGLGYEQYF
-,TRBD1,TRBV2,TRBJ1-1,TGTGCCAGCGGTACAGGGGGCGAGAACACTGAAGCTTTCTTT,CASGTGGENTEAFF
-,-,TRBV27,TRBJ2-1,TGTGCCAGCAGTCCCTCGGACGGTGGGGTTTACAATGAGCAGTTCTTC,CASSPSDGGVYNEQFF
once,TRBD1,TRBV13,TRBJ1-1,TGTGCCAGCAGCCCGGGACAGACGAACACTGAAGCTTTCTTT,CASSPGQTNTEAFF
-,-,TRBV6-5,TRBJ2-7,TGTGCCAGCACCGACCTGGGCGAGCAGTACTTC,CASTDLGEQYF
-,-,TRBV29-1,TRBJ2-7,TGCAGCGTGACCCCCCGGACGGCCACCACCCAATACGAGCAGTACTTC,CSVTPRTATTQYEQYF
once,TRBD2,TRBV30,TRBJ2-7,TGTGCCTGGAGTCTAGGACTAGCGGGTTCTTACGAGCAGTACTTC,CAWSLGLAGSYEQYF
-,-,TRBV19,TRBJ2-7,TGTGCCAGTAGGATGGGGGCAGGCCACGAGCAGTACTTC,CASRMGAGHEQYF
-,TRBD1,TRBV19,TRBJ1-4,TGTGCCAGTAGTTCCGGACAGGATGAAAAACTGTTTTTT,CASSSGQDEKLFF
-,TRBD1,TRBV28,TRBJ1-5,TGTGCCAGCAGTTCAGTGACAGGGGCCGGGCAGCCCCAGCATTTT,CASSSVTGAGQPQHF
few,-,TRBV19,TRBJ1-5,TGTGCCAGTAGTATACGGGACATCAATCAGCCCCAGCATTTT,CASSIRDINQPQHF
-,-,TRBV5-1,TRBJ2-6,TGCGCCAGCAGGGATTTTAGACAGTCTGGGGCCAACGTCCTGACTTTC,CASRDFRQSGANVLTF
-,-,TRBV25-1,TRBJ2-7,TGTGCCTCAAAGGGGGGCTACGAGCAGTACTTC,CASKGGYEQYF
-,-,TRBV15,TRBJ2-5,TGTGCCACCAGCAGAGATGCAGGGGCCCAAGAGACCCAGTACTTC,CATSRDAGAQETQYF
once,-,TRBV6-6,TRBJ2-5,TGTGCCAGCAGTTACTCTCTTTGGGAGACCCAGTACTTC,CASSYSLWETQYF
-,-,TRBV7-8,TRBJ2-7,TGTGCCAGCAGCTTAGGTTCCTGGCAGGCCTACGAGCAGTACTTC,CASSLGSWQAYEQYF
-,TRBD1,TRBV6-7,TRBJ2-4,TGTGCCAGCATCGCCACGACAGGGTCCAAAAACATTCAGTACTTC,CASIATTGSKNIQYF
-,-,TRBV7-8,TRBJ2-5,TGTGCCAGCACCAAAACCCGAGGACTCAAAGAGACCCAGTACTTC,CASTKTRGLKETQYF
once,-,TRBV19,TRBJ1-5,TGTGCCAGCGGGATAAGGGACACTAATCAGCCCCAGCATTTT,CASGIRDTNQPQHF
-,TRBD1,TRBV4-1,TRBJ2-7,TGCGCCAGCAGCCAAGATCGCGGGACAGGTCGCTACGAGCAGTACTTC,CASSQDRGTGRYEQYF